Listed here is a single T cell receptor beta chain. Its target is not known. Produced via immunoSEQ multiplex PCR; TCRdb's table is partial and in-frame only. The sample shows roughly 63,000 clones, about four fifths of them seen only once. These data originate in a study of PD-L1 blockade in urothelial cancer. Whole-study context: Researchers looked at the blood 3 weeks (second dose) and 6 weeks after treatment began. Study-level findings and limits: Greater 3-week expansion of tumor-associated blood clones was recorded for durable-benefit patients.

Time point here: pretreatment peripheral blood. This CDR3 is 15 amino acids long. Germline CDR1 is LGHNA and CDR2 is YSLEER. The V end lost 5 bases, the J end lost 5 bases, and 19 bases lay between the germline ends. The receptor was derived from a man between 65 and 80 years old with urothelial cancer. This sample comprised PBMCs, obtained around atezolizumab (anti-PD-L1) treatment. The V gene is TRBV4-3, the J gene TRBJ2-7, with D tentatively TRBD1 (6 bases). The CDR3 DNA sequence: TGCGCCAGCAGCGAACAGTGGCAGGGGATGCACGAGCAGTACTTC. Amino acid sequence: CASSEQWQGMHEQYF.